This TCR beta chain was sequenced for a study of identical twins. Study results and limitations: One should note that invariant MAIT and iNKT cells could partly confound zero-insertion analyses. Insertions ran lower in abundant cord blood beta clonotypes, though not in memory repertoires.

In its sample, this clonotype was seen a few times. What it recognizes is unknown. Through template switching, a universal primer site was introduced, and the cDNA contained unique molecular identifiers. TCRdb reanalysed the 5' RACE reads using MiXCR and keeps one entry per CDR3 protein. The data contain around 670,000 distinct CDR3 sequences, 5.5% to 7.5% of them singletons. The TCR comes from a young man in good health. The sample comprised naive T cells sorted from blood.

CDR3 amino acids: CSGVWDPFLGEQYF. The DNA of the CDR3 is TGCAGTGGAGTCTGGGACCCCTTTTTAGGCGAGCAGTACTTC. The rearrangement uses TRBV20-1 and TRBJ2-7; D tentatively fits TRBD1 or TRBD2 (5 bases each). Germline lookup yields CDR1 DFQATT and CDR2 SNEGSKA (reference sequence). There are 14 residues in the CDR3. Trimming cost V 7 bases and J 6 bases, with 22 bases left between them.